The 10 T cell receptor beta chains below were found in one sample sequenced in a study of T cell responses to AZD1222 COVID-19 vaccine. The assay was immunoSEQ multiplex PCR, and TCRdb's table has in-frame clones only and misses some. This table has 80,000 to 90,000 clones, approximately 89% appearing once. The material was peripheral blood, obtained on day 0 of AZD1222 vaccination. Every receptor here comes from an adult in good health.

The rearrangement links TRBV3-1 (or the pseudogene TRBV3-2) to TRBJ2-3; TRBD2 matches 7 bases. This CDR3 spans 16 amino acids. The V gene's germline CDR1 is LGHDT and CDR2 YNNKEL (reference sequence). Germline trimming cut 5 bases from V and 1 base from J; bases unmatched to any gene: 9. The CDR3 reads CASSTSERGRTDTQYF. The CDR3 DNA sequence: TGTGCCAGCAGCACCTCAGAGCGGGGCCGCACAGATACGCAGTATTTT.

The chain combines TRBV25-1 with TRBJ2-7; weak D call: TRBD2 (5 bases). Trimming left V 3 bases short and J 5 bases short, with 8 bases between. CDR3 size: 12 residues. Germline CDR1 and CDR2: MGHDK and SYGVNS. The CDR3 sequence: CASSEIGNEQYF. The CDR3 DNA reads as TGTGCCAGCAGTGAGATCGGGAACGAGCAGTACTTC.

The chain combines TRBV6-5 with TRBJ1-5; D ambiguous. The CDR3 consists of 12 residues. Germline lookup yields CDR1 MNHEY and CDR2 SVGAGI. V was clipped by 6 bases and J by 6 bases, with 9 bases between them. The CDR3, as DNA: TGTGCCAGCAGCCCCTTGGGTCAGCCCCAGCATTTT. It translates to CASSPLGQPQHF.

This chain connects TRBV11-3 to TRBJ2-1, with no clear D. This CDR3 is built from 14 residues. V was clipped by 1 base and J by 7 bases, with 11 bases between them. The germline CDR1 and CDR2 sequences are SGHNT and YENEEA. As DNA, the CDR3 is TGTGCCAGCAGCTTAGCGGGCCGGTTTAATGAGCAGTTCTTC. Translation: CASSLAGRFNEQFF.

The V call is TRBV5-1, the J call TRBJ1-6; D possibly corresponds to TRBD1 (5 bases). The CDR3 sequence is 17 residues long. Germline-derived CDR1 and CDR2 are SGHRS and YFSETQ. V was clipped by 4 bases and J by 13 bases, with 27 bases between them. This CDR3 is CASSPGTGTAEGSPLHF. For the CDR3, the DNA is TGCGCCAGCAGCCCGGGTACCGGGACCGCGGAGGGAAGTCCCCTCCACTTT. Supplemented by reference TRBV5-1 and TRBJ1-6, the full variable domain reads KAGVTQTPRYLIKTRGQQVTLSCSPISGHRSVSWYQQTPGQGLQFLFEYFSETQRNKGNFPGRFSGRQFSNSRSEMNVSTLELGDSALYLCASSPGTGTAEGSPLHFGNGTRLTVT.

The chain is built from TRBV3-1 (or the pseudogene TRBV3-2) and TRBJ1-5, with D tentatively TRBD1 (5 bases). The CDR3 runs 15 residues. The V end lost 1 base, the J end lost 5 bases, and 12 bases lay between the germline ends. Germline V gives CDR1 LGHDT, CDR2 YNNKEL (reference sequence). CDR3 sequence: CASSQGTLRDQPQHF. The CDR3 nucleotides read TGTGCCAGCAGCCAAGGGACACTCAGGGATCAGCCCCAGCATTTT.

This clone appeared once. V usage is TRBV27 and J usage is TRBJ1-1; D is possibly TRBD1 (6 bases). Trimming took 4 bases from V and 1 from J, leaving 13 bases between them. Per the germline V gene, CDR1 is MNHEY and CDR2 is SMNVEV (reference sequence). There are 15 residues in the CDR3. The CDR3 nucleotides read TGTGCCAGCAGTTCCCGCCTGGACAGGAACACTGAAGCTTTCTTT. Its protein is CASSSRLDRNTEAFF.

V usage is TRBV4-3 and J usage is TRBJ2-1, with 7 bases that match TRBD2. Germline V lookup: CDR1 LGHNA, CDR2 YSLEER. The ends lost 0 bases at V and 3 bases at J; junction bases unmatched: 5. The CDR3 totals 16 residues. The CDR3 nucleotides are TGCGCCAGCAGCCAAGAGATTCAGCGGGGCTACAATGAGCAGTTCTTC. Residues: CASSQEIQRGYNEQFF.

The rearrangement uses TRBV7-9 and TRBJ1-1; weak D call: TRBD1 (5 bases). Germline V gene data show CDR1 as SEHNR and CDR2 as FQNEAQ (reference sequence). V was pared by 3 bases and J by 1 base, with 15 bases between. This CDR3 comprises 16 residues. DNA of the CDR3: TGTGCCAGCAGCTTTACAGGAGGCATAGGGAACACTGAAGCTTTCTTT. This gives the protein CASSFTGGIGNTEAFF. Full variable domain (rest looked up from reference TRBV7-9 and TRBJ1-1): DTGVSQNPRHKITKRGQNVTFRCDPISEHNRLYWYRQTLGQGPEFLTYFQNEAQLEKSRLLSDRFSAERPKGSFSTLEIQRTEQGDSAMYLCASSFTGGIGNTEAFFGQGTRLTVV.

The CDR3 nucleotides read TGTGCCATCACCCGGGGGGAGACAGATGCCTACGAGCAGTACTTC. Its protein is CAITRGETDAYEQYF. The V and J genes are TRBV10-3 and TRBJ2-7, with 7 bases that match TRBD2. The germline CDR1 and CDR2 sequences are ENHRY and SYGVKD. After removal of 7 bases from V and 2 bases from J, the junction contained 11 bases not matched to a gene. This CDR3 has 15 residues.